Listed here are 6 T cell receptor beta chains from one sample, sequenced in a study of T cell changes during pregnancy in multiple sclerosis. Using immunoSEQ multiplex PCR, the repertoire was profiled, and TCRdb retains in-frame clones only, with some absent. The top ten clones hold roughly 0.88% of a sample with roughly 100,000 clones, almost 95% of them seen once. The sequencing here drew on peripheral blood, taken after pregnancy. The receptor source for this set is a female donor with multiple sclerosis, enrolled in a pregnancy study.

This chain uses TRBV19 with TRBJ2-7; possibly TRBD2 for D (5 bases). The CDR3 consists of 14 residues. V was shortened by 3 bases and J by 2 bases, with 11 bases between the two germline ends. The germline V gene encodes CDR1 LNHDA and CDR2 SQIVND (reference sequence). The CDR3 here is CASSMRVGTYEQYF. In nucleotides, the CDR3 is TGTGCCAGTAGTATGCGGGTGGGTACCTACGAGCAGTACTTC. The variable domain in full, with the rest retrieved from reference TRBV19 and TRBJ2-7, is DGGITQSPKYLFRKEGQNVTLSCEQNLNHDAMYWYRQDPGQGLRLIYYSQIVNDFQKGDIAEGYSVSREKKESFPLTVTSAQKNPTAFYLCASSMRVGTYEQYFGPGTRLTVT.

The chain employs TRBV9 and TRBJ2-1; the D gene is possibly TRBD2 (6 bases). V was trimmed by 4 bases and J by 10 bases, leaving 15 bases between them. From germline, CDR1 is SGDLS and CDR2 YYNGEE. This CDR3 has 13 residues. The CDR3 sequence: CASSPGRSNEQFF. The CDR3 bases are TGTGCCAGCAGCCCAGGGAGGTCAAACGAGCAGTTCTTC.

The chain combines TRBV21-1 with TRBJ1-1. TRBV21-1 has pseudogene status. This CDR3 has 16 amino acids. The CDR3 DNA follows: TGTGCCAGCAGCAAGGGGGGAGCTAAGCCGGTCACTGAAGCTTTCTTT. Translating it yields CASSKGGAKPVTEAFF.

This chain links TRBV4-1 with TRBJ2-1; 7 nucleotides match TRBD1. The J segment lost 1 base and the V segment lost 1 base, leaving 4 bases of the junction unmatched. The length of the CDR3 is 16 residues. Germline lookup yields CDR1 MGHRA and CDR2 YSYEKL. As DNA, the CDR3 is TGCGCCAGCAGCCAAGGGGCAGGGGGTTCCTACAATGAGCAGTTCTTC. The encoded protein is CASSQGAGGSYNEQFF.

The sample holds a few counts of this clone. The gene calls are TRBV5-1 and TRBJ1-2; 7 nucleotides align to TRBD1. V shed 0 bases, J shed 1 base, and the junction held 0 bases outside the gene matches. Germline CDR1 reads SGHRS; CDR2 reads YFSETQ. CDR3 size: 14 residues. The DNA for the CDR3 is TGCGCCAGCAGCTTGGGACAGGGTAACTATGGCTACACCTTC. Encoded protein: CASSLGQGNYGYTF.

V and J are TRBV7-2 and TRBJ1-1, with D uncertain. Germline V gene data show CDR1 as SGHTA and CDR2 as FQGNSA. V lost 2 bases, J lost 1 base, and 14 bases lay in between. The CDR3 covers 16 residues. The CDR3 spells CASSLSLRHQNTEAFF. The CDR3 DNA follows: TGTGCCAGCAGCTTAAGTTTGAGACACCAGAACACTGAAGCTTTCTTT.